This T cell receptor beta chain was identified in a study of cytomegalovirus exposure and HLA in healthy donors. Vbeta (60) and Jbeta (13) primers were used in the PCR. Sequenced by immunoSEQ multiplex PCR; TCRdb stores in-frame clones only, minus some. The sample contains 160,000 or so clones, roughly 85% of which appear only once. Germline V gene data show CDR1 as SGHVS and CDR2 as FQNEAQ. The CDR3 extends over 17 amino acids. V gave up 1 base and J gave up 4 bases; unmatched junction bases: 13. Overall study results and limits: In a later analysis, V- and J-gene trimming of beta chains associated with a DCLRE1C missense variant, replicated independently. Highly shared variants forming one cluster were likely a sequencing artifact. Versus the approximately 700-donor mean, an Asian-associated ancestry cluster reportedly showed fewer N-insertions in a later analysis. Follow-up analysis seemed to connect common viral pathogens with several of the most significant clusters identified.

Notes on this clone: What it binds is not known.

This TCR was recovered from a woman aged 50 to 65 in good health and CMV-seronegative. The sample was PBMCs. The rearrangement uses TRBV7-8 and TRBJ2-7; TRBD1 agrees at 7 bases. CDR3 loop: CASSLVTGVNPVYEQYF. DNA of the CDR3: TGTGCCAGCAGCTTAGTTACAGGGGTTAATCCCGTATACGAGCAGTACTTC.